The clone carrying this TCR beta chain was picked up one time. The data derive from a study of control samples from healthy donors and cancer patients. This CDR3 is built from 16 residues. Trimming cost V 1 base and J 0 bases; bases outside gene matches: 3. Germline V CDR1 and CDR2: LGHDT, YNNKEL (reference sequence). Profiled with immunoSEQ multiplex PCR; TCRdb holds only in-frame clones, not every one. The sample holds 150,000 to 200,000 clones, 90% seen once. The sequence came from a woman aged 50 to 65 in good health. What was sequenced was blood. The chain joins TRBV3-1 (or the pseudogene TRBV3-2) to TRBJ2-7; TRBD2 aligns across 10 bases. CDR3 DNA: TGTGCCAGCAGCCAAGTTCCTAGCGGGAGCTCCTACGAGCAGTACTTC. This translates into CASSQVPSGSSYEQYF.